This T cell receptor (beta chain) is from a study of blood T cell repertoires in COVID-19. Study overall: Researchers got acute and convalescent COVID-19 samples from the United States, Italy and Spain.

V was clipped by 0 bases and J by 8 bases, with 8 bases between them. The CDR3 loop spans 13 amino acids. CDR1 and CDR2 from the germline V gene are SGHNT and YYREEE (reference sequence). The table came from immunoSEQ multiplex PCR; TCRdb's copy has only in-frame clones and leaves some out. The sample lists 75,000 to 80,000 clones; approximately 84% were seen once. V is TRBV5-4 and J is TRBJ1-4, with D maybe TRBD1 (5 bases). Sequencing was done on a sample of peripheral blood. The sequence derives from a man between 60 and 75 years old with COVID-19, enrolled during active disease. In DNA, the CDR3 is TGTGCCAGCAGCTTGGAGGGGCGGGAAAAACTGTTTTTT. Translation: CASSLEGREKLFF.